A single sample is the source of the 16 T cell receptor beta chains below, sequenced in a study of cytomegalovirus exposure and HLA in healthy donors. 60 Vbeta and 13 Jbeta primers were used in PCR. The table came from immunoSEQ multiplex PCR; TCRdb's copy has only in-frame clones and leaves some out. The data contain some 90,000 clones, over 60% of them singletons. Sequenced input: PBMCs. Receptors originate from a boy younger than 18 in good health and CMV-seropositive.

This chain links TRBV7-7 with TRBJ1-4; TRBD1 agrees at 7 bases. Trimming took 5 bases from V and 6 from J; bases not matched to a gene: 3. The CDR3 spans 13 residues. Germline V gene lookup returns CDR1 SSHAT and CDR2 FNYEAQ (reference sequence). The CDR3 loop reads CASSLDRDEKLFF. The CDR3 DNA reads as TGTGCCAGCAGCCTTGACAGGGATGAAAAACTGTTTTTT.

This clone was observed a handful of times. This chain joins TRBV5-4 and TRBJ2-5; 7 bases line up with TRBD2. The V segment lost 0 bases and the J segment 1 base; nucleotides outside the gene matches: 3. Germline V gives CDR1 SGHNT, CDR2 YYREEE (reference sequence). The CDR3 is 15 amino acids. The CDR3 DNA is TGTGCCAGCAGCTTGGTCCCGGGAGGCCAAGAGACCCAGTACTTC. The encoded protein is CASSLVPGGQETQYF.

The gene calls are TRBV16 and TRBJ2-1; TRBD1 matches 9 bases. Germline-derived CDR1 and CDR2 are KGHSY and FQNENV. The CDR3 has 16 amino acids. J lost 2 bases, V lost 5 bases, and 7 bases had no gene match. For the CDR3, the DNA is TGTGCCAGCAGCTTTCCAGGGACAGGGACCTACAATGAGCAGTTCTTC. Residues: CASSFPGTGTYNEQFF.

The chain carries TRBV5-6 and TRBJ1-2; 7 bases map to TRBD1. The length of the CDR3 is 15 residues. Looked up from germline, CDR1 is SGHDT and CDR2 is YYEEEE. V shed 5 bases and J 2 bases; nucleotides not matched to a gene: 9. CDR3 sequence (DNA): TGTGCCAGCAGAACTACCGGACAGGAAAACTATGGCTACACCTTC. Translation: CASRTTGQENYGYTF.

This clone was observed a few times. The CDR3 loop is CASRPLGVHYNEQFF. DNA for the CDR3: TGTGCCAGCAGGCCATTGGGAGTGCACTACAATGAGCAGTTCTTC. The chain recombines TRBV28 with TRBJ2-1, with D possibly matching TRBD2 (5 bases). The CDR3 is made up of 15 amino acids. Germline V gene sequence: CDR1 MDHEN, CDR2 SYDVKM. The germline V and J ends were trimmed by 6 bases and 3 bases, with 15 bases remaining between them.

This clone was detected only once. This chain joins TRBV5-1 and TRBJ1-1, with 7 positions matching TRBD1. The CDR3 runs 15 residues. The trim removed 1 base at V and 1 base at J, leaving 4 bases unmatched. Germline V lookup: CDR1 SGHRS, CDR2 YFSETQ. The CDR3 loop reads CASSLRTGANTEAFF. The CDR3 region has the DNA TGCGCCAGCAGCTTGAGGACAGGTGCGAACACTGAAGCTTTCTTT. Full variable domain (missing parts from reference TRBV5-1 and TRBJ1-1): KAGVTQTPRYLIKTRGQQVTLSCSPISGHRSVSWYQQTPGQGLQFLFEYFSETQRNKGNFPGRFSGRQFSNSRSEMNVSTLELGDSALYLCASSLRTGANTEAFFGQGTRLTVV.

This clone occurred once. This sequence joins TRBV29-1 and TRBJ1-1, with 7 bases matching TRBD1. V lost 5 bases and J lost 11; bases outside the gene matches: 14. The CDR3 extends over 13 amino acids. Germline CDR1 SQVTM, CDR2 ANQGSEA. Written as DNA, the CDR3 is TGCAGCGTTTCCGAAGGTCCAGGGGGTAGGGCTTTCTTT. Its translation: CSVSEGPGGRAFF.

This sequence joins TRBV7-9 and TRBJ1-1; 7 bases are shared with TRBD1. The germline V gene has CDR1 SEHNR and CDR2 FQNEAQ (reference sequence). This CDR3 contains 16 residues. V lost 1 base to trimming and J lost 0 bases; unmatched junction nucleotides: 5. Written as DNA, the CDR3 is TGTGCCAGCAGCTTAGGGGACAGAGTTTTGAACACTGAAGCTTTCTTT. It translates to CASSLGDRVLNTEAFF. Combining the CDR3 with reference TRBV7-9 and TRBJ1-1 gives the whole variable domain DTGVSQNPRHKITKRGQNVTFRCDPISEHNRLYWYRQTLGQGPEFLTYFQNEAQLEKSRLLSDRFSAERPKGSFSTLEIQRTEQGDSAMYLCASSLGDRVLNTEAFFGQGTRLTVV.

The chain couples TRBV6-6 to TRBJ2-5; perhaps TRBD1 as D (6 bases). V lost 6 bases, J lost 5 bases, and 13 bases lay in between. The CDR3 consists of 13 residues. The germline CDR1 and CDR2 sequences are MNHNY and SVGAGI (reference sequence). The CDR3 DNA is TGTGCCAGCAGGCTACAGGGATCCGAGACCCAGTACTTC. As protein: CASRLQGSETQYF.

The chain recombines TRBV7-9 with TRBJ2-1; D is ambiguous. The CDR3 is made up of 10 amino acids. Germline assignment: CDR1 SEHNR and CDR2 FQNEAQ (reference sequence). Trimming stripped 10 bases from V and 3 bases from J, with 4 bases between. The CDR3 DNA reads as TGTGCCACCAACTACAATGAGCAGTTCTTC. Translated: CATNYNEQFF.

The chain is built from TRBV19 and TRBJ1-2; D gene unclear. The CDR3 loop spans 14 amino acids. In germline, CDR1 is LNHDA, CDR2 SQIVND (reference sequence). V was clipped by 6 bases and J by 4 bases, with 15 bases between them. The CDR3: CASSPVSDSYGYTF. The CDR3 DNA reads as TGTGCCAGTAGCCCTGTGAGCGATAGCTATGGCTACACCTTC.

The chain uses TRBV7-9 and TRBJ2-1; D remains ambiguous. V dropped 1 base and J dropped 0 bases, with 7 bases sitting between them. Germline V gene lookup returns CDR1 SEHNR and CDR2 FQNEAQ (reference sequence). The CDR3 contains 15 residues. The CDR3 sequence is CASSLEESSYNEQFF. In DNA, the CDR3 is TGTGCCAGCAGCTTAGAAGAGTCCTCCTACAATGAGCAGTTCTTC.

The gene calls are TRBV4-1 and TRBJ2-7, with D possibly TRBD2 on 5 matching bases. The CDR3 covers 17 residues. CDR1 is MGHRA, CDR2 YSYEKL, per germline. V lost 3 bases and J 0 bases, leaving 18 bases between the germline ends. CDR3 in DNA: TGCGCCAGCAGCCACGCGGGTCTGCCGCTCAGCTCCTACGAGCAGTACTTC. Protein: CASSHAGLPLSSYEQYF.

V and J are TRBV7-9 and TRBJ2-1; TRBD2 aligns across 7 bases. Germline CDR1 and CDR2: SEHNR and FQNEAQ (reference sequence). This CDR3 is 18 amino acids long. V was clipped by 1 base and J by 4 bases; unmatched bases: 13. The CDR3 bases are TGTGCCAGCAGCTTAGAGGGGAGGGTAGCGGGTATTTACAATGAGCAGTTCTTC. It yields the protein CASSLEGRVAGIYNEQFF.

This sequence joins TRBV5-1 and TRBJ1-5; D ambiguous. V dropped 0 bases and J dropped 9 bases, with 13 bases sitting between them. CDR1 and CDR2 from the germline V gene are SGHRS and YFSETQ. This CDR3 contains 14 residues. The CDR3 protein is CASSLDPTGRPQHF. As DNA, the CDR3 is TGCGCCAGCAGCTTGGACCCGACGGGTCGGCCCCAGCATTTT.

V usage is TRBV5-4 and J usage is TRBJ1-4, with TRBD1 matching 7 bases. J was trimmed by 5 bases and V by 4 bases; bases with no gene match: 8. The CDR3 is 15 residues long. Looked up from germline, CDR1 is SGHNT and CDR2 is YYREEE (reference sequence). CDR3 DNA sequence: TGTGCCAGCAGCCGAACAGGGGCCCTAAATGAAAAACTGTTTTTT. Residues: CASSRTGALNEKLFF.